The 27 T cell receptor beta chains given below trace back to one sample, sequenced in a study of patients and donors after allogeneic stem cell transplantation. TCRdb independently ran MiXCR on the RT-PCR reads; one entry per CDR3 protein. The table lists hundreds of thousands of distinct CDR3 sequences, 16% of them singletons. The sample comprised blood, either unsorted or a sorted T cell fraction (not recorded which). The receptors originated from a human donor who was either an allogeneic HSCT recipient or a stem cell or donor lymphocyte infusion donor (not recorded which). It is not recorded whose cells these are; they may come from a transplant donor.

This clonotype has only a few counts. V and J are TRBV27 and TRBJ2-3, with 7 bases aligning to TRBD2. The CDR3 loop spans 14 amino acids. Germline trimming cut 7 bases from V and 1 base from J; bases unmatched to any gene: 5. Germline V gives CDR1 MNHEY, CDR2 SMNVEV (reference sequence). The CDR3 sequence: CASIRSGGTDTQYF. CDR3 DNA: TGTGCCAGCATTCGCAGCGGGGGCACAGATACGCAGTATTTT.

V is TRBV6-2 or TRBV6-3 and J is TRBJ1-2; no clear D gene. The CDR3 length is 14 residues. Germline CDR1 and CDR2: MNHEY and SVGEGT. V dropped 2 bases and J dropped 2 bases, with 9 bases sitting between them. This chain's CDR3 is CASSYQQTNYGYTF. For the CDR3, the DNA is TGTGCCAGCAGTTACCAGCAGACCAACTATGGCTACACCTTC.

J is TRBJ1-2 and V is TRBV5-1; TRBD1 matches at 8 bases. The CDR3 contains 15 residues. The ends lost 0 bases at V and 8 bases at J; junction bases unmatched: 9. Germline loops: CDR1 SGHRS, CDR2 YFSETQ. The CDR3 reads CASSLVGQGADGYTF. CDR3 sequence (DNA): TGCGCCAGCAGCTTGGTCGGTCAGGGGGCCGACGGCTACACCTTC. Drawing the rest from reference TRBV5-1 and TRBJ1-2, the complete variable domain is KAGVTQTPRYLIKTRGQQVTLSCSPISGHRSVSWYQQTPGQGLQFLFEYFSETQRNKGNFPGRFSGRQFSNSRSEMNVSTLELGDSALYLCASSLVGQGADGYTFGSGTRLTVV.

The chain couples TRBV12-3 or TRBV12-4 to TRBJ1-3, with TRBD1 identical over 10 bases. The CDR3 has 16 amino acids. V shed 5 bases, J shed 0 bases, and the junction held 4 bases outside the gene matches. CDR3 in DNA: TGTGCCAGCAGTCCCCGACAGGGGGCCTCTGGAAACACCATATATTTT. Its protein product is CASSPRQGASGNTIYF.

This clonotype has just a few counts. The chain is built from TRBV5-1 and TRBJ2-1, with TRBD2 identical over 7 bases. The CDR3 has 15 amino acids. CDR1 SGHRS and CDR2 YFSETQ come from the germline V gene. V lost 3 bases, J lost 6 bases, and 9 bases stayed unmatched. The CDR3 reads CASSSYGTKRNEQFF. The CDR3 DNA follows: TGCGCCAGCAGCTCGTACGGGACTAAACGCAATGAGCAGTTCTTC.

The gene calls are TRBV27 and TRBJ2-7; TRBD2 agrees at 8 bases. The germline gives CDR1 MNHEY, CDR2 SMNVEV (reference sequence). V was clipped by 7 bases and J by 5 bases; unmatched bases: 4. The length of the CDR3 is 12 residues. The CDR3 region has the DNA TGTGCCAGCACCGGGACTAGAGACGAGCAGTACTTC. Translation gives CASTGTRDEQYF.

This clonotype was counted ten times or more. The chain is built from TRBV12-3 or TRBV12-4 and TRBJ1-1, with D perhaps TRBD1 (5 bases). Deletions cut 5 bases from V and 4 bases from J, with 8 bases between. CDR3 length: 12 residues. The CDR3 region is CASSLRGTEAFF. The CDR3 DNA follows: TGTGCCAGCAGTCTAAGGGGCACTGAAGCTTTCTTT.

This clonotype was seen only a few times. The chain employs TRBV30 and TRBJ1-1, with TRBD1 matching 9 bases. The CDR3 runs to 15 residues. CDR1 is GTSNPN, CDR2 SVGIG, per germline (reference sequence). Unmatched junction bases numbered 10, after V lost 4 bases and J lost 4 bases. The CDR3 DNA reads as TGTGCCTGGACGAAGGGACAGGGAGTGGGCACTGAAGCTTTCTTT. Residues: CAWTKGQGVGTEAFF.

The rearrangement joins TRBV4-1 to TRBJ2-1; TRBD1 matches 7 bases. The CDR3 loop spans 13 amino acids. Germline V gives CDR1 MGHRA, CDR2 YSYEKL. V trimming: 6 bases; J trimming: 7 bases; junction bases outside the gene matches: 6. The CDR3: CASRRQGENEQFF. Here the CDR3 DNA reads TGCGCCAGCAGGCGACAGGGAGAAAATGAGCAGTTCTTC.

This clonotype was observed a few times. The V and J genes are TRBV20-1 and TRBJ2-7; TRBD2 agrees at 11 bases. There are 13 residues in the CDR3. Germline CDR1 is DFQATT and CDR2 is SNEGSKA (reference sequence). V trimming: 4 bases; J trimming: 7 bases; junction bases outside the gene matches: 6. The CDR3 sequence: CSATILAGGEQYF. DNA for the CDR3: TGCAGTGCTACGATCCTAGCGGGGGGAGAGCAGTACTTC.

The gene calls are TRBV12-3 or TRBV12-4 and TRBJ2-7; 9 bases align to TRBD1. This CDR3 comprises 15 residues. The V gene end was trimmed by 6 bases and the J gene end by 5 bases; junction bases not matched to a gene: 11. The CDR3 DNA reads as TGTGCCAGCAGCCGCGGACAGGGGCTGATGGACGAGCAGTACTTC. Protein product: CASSRGQGLMDEQYF.

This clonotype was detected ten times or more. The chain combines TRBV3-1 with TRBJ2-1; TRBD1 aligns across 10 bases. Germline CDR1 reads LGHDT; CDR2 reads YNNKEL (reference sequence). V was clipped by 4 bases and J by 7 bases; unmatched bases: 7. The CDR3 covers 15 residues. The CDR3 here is CASSPRQGAGNEQFF. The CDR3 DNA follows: TGTGCCAGCAGCCCCCGACAGGGGGCAGGGAATGAGCAGTTCTTC.

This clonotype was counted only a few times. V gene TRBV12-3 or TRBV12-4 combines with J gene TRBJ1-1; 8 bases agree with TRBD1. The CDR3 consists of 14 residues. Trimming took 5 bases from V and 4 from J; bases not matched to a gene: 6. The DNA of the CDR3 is TGTGCCAGCAGTCGCCAGGGGGCGACCACTGAAGCTTTCTTT. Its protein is CASSRQGATTEAFF.

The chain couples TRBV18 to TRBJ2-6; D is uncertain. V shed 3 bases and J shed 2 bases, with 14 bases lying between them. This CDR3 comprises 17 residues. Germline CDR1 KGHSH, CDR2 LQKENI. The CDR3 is CASSPLPYNAGANVLTF. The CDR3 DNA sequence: TGTGCCAGCTCACCTTTACCATATAACGCTGGGGCCAACGTCCTGACTTTC.

The CDR3: CATSRPRGTELAKNIQYF. CDR3 coding DNA: TGTGCCACCAGCAGACCTAGGGGGACTGAACTAGCCAAAAACATTCAGTACTTC. The rearrangement uses TRBV15 and TRBJ2-4; D is tentatively TRBD1 or TRBD2 (6 bases each). Trimming shortened V by 2 bases and J by 0 bases, and 17 bases separated the two germline ends. This CDR3 comprises 18 residues. CDR1 is LNHNV and CDR2 is YYDKDF in the germline V gene (reference sequence).

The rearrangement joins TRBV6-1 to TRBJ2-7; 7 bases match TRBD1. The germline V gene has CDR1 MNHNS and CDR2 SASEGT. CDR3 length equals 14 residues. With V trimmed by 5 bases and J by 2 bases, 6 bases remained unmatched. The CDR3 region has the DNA TGTGCCAGCAGTCGACAGGGTTCAGCCTACGAGCAGTACTTC. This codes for CASSRQGSAYEQYF.

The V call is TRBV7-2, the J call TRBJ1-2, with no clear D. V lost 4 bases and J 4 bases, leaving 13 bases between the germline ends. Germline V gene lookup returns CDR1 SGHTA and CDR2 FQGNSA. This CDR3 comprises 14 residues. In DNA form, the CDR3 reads TGTGCCAGCAGCTCTCAGGTGGTAGTCTATGGCTACACCTTC. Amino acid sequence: CASSSQVVVYGYTF.

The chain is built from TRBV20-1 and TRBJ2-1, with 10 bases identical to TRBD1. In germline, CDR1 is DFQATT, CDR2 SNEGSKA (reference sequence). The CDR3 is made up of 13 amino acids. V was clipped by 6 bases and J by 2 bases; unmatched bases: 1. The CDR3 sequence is CSAGQGAYNEQFF. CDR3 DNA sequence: TGCAGTGCCGGACAGGGGGCCTACAATGAGCAGTTCTTC.

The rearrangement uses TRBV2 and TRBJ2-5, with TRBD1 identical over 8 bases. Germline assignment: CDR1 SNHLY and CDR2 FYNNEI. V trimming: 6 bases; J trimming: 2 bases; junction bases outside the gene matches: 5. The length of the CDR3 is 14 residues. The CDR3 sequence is CASRWTGNQETQYF. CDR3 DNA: TGTGCCAGCAGGTGGACAGGGAATCAAGAGACCCAGTACTTC.

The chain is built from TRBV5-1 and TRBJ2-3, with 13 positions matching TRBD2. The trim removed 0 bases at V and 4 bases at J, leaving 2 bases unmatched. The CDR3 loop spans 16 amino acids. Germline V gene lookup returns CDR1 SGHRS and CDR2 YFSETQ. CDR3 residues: CASSLGTSGRADTQYF. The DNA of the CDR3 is TGCGCCAGCAGCTTGGGGACTAGCGGGAGAGCAGATACGCAGTATTTT.

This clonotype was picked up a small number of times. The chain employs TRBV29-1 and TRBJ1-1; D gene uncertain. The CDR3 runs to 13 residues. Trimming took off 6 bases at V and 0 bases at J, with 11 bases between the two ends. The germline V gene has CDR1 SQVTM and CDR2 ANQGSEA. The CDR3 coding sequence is TGCAGCGTGGGTAAGCGGATGAACACTGAAGCTTTCTTT. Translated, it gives CSVGKRMNTEAFF. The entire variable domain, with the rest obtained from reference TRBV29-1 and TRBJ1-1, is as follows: SAVISQKPSRDICQRGTSLTIQCQVDSQVTMMFWYRQQPGQSLTLIATANQGSEATYESGFVIDKFPISRPNLTFSTLTVSNMSPEDSSIYLCSVGKRMNTEAFFGQGTRLTVV.

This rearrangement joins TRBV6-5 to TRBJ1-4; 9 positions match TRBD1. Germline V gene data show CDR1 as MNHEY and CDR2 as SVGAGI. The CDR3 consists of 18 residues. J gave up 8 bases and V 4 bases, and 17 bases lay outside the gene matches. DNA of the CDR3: TGTGCCAGCAGTTGGTATCCGGGACAGGGATCGGGGAGCGAAAAACTGTTTTTT. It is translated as CASSWYPGQGSGSEKLFF.

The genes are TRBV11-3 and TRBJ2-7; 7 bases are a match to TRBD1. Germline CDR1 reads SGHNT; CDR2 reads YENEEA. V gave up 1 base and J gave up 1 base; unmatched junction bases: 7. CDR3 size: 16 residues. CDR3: CASSLATGSYSYEQYF. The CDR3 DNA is TGTGCCAGCAGCTTAGCGACAGGGTCATATTCCTACGAGCAGTACTTC. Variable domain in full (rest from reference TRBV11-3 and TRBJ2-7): EAGVVQSPRYKIIEKKQPVAFWCNPISGHNTLYWYLQNLGQGPELLIRYENEEAVDDSQLPKDRFSAERLKGVDSTLKIQPAELGDSAVYLCASSLATGSYSYEQYFGPGTRLTVT.

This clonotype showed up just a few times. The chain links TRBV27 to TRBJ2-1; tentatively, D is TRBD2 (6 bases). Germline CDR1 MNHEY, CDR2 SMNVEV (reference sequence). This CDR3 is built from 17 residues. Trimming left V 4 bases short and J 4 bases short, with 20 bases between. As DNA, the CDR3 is TGTGCCAGCAGTTCTCAGGTTAATTTCCGGGGGTACAATGAGCAGTTCTTC. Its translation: CASSSQVNFRGYNEQFF.

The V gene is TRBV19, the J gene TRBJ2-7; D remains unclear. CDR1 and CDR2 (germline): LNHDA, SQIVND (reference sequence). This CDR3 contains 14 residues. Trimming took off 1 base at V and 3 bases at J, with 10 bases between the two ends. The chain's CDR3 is CASSIGNRNYEQYF. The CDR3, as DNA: TGTGCCAGTAGTATAGGAAACAGAAACTACGAGCAGTACTTC.

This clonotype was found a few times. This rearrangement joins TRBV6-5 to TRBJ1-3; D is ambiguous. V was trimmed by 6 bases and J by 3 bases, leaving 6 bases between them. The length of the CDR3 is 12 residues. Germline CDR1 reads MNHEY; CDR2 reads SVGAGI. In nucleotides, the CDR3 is TGTGCCAGCAGCAAAGGTGGAAACACCATATATTTT. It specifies CASSKGGNTIYF.

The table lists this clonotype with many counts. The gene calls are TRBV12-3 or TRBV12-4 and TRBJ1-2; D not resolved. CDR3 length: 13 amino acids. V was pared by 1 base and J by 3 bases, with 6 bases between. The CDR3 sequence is CASSLGRDYGYTF. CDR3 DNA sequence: TGTGCCAGCAGTTTAGGACGGGACTATGGCTACACCTTC.